This T cell receptor beta chain was identified in a study of tumor-infiltrating lymphocytes in primary liver carcinoma. Bulk tissue was left unsorted, and RNA and DNA were co-extracted from roughly 20-30 mg of it. Surgical resection was the treatment these patients received for primary liver carcinoma. Tumors were each sampled at five separate regions. Viable tumor cell content exceeded 80% in every tumor sample. Germline V CDR1 and CDR2: SGHAT, FQNNGV. This CDR3 has 14 amino acids. V lost 5 bases and J lost 4, with 15 bases in between. A primer in the constant region served to generate TCR beta cDNA from approximately 460 ng of total RNA. Slightly modified ARM-PCR, run as three nested multiplex PCR rounds, produced the TCR beta libraries. Both of the initial two PCR rounds ran for approximately 10 cycles and employed TRBV1-TRBV30 forward primers alongside a C-beta reverse primer. TCRdb re-derived calls from the multiplex PCR reads in MiXCR, one entry per CDR3 protein. Here the sample spans approximately 92,000 distinct CDR3 sequences, around three quarters being singletons.

The chain joins TRBV11-2 to TRBJ2-7; D is undetermined. The sample taken for sequencing was liver tumor tissue from sampling region 5. Documented subset: tumor region T5, tumor centre. The TCR sequence derives from a woman between 55 and 75 years old with primary liver carcinoma and hepatitis B virus infection. This CDR3 reads CASSRETRPYEQYF. CDR3 sequence (DNA): TGTGCCAGCAGCCGCGAAACCAGGCCTTACGAGCAGTACTTC.